This T cell receptor beta chain was documented in a study (dated by TCRdb to about 2016). Regarding the complete study: In people whose bodies naturally kept HIV infection under control, the researchers looked into where HIV persistence comes from.

About this clonotype: Its recognized antigen is unknown. No base qualities exist here, and no much larger clone lies one base off it.

The method behind the library was 5' RACE. Instrument on record: Illumina HiSeq 2000. TCRdb cleaned the public reads at Q25 with fastp, built clones with MiXCR and kept in-frame beta chains. Entries are consolidated by CDR3 protein sequence, retaining the most common genes and DNA. This specimen's table enumerates about 65 distinct CDR3 sequences. This TCR derives from a male donor with HIV. Source material: central memory T cells from blood PBMCs. Taken with the paper, the label for cell subset or site translates to: central memory CD4+ T cells.

The DNA is as follows: TGTGCCATCACTGGACAGGAGAATCAGCCCCAGCATTTT. It codes for CAITGQENQPQHF. The rearranged segments are TRBV10-3 and TRBJ1-5; 7 nucleotides in the junction match TRBD1. Including cysteine and phenylalanine, the CDR3 has 13 amino acids. Just the 39-base CDR3 DNA is kept, in frame starting at base 1. From the germline V gene, CDR1 is ENHRY and CDR2 is SYGVKD. Trimmed from V: 7 bases; trimmed from J: 4 bases; junction bases lacking a gene match: 4.